This section outlines one TCR beta chain sequence together with its context. CDR3 size: 17 residues. Per the germline V gene, CDR1 is MDHEN and CDR2 is SYDVKM. V was trimmed by 8 bases and J by 0 bases, leaving 20 bases between them. It was about 210 ng DNA, about 30,000 T cell genomes, that sorted-subset replicate PCRs used. Measured with immunoSEQ multiplex PCR; TCRdb has only the in-frame clones, and not every one. The sample lists about 1.5 million clones; approximately 98% were seen once. These data are taken from a study of shared clonotypes between healthy human individuals. Study in general: Per-donor plates numbered three CD4 naive, three CD4 memory, two CD8 naive and one CD8 memory.

The rearrangement joins TRBV28 to TRBJ2-1; weak D call: TRBD2 (5 bases). This receptor was identified in a man aged 30-40 years in good health. Sequences were obtained from naive CD4+ T cells sorted from blood. The subset is: CD45RA+ positively selected. Here the CDR3 reads CASLSYSGSRSYNEQFF. DNA for the CDR3: TGTGCCAGCCTTTCGTACTCGGGATCCCGCTCCTACAATGAGCAGTTCTTC.